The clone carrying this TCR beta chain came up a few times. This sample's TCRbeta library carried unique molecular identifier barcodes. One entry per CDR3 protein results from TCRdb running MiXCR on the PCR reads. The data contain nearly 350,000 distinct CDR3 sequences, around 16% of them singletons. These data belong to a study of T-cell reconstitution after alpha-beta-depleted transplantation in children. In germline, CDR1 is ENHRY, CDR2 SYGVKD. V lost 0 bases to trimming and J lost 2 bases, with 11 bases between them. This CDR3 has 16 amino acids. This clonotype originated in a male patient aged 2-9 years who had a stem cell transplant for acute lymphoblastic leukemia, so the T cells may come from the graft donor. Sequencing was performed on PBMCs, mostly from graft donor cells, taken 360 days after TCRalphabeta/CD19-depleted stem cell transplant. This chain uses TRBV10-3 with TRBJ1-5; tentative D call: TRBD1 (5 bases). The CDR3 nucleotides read TGTGCCATCAGTGAGTCGGGGGTACAGGGCAATCAGCCCCAGCATTTT. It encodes CAISESGVQGNQPQHF.